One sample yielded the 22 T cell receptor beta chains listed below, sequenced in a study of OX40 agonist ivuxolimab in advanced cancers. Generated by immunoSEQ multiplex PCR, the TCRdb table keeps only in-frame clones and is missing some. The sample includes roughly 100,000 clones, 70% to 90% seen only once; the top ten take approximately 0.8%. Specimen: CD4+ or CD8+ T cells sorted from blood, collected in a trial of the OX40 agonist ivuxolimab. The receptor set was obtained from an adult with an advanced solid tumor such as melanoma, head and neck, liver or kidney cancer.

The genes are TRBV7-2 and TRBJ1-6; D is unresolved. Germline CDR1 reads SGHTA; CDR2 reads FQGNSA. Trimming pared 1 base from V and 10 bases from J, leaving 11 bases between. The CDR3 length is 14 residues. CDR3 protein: CASSLESASSPLHF. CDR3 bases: TGTGCCAGCAGCTTAGAGTCAGCATCATCACCCCTCCACTTT.

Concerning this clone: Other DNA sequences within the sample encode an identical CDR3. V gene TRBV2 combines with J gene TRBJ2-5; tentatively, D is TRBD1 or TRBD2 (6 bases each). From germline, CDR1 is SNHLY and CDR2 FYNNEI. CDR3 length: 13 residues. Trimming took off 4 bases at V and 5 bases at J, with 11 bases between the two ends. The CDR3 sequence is CASSGLGGETQYF. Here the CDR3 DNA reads TGTGCCAGCAGTGGCCTCGGGGGCGAGACCCAGTACTTC.

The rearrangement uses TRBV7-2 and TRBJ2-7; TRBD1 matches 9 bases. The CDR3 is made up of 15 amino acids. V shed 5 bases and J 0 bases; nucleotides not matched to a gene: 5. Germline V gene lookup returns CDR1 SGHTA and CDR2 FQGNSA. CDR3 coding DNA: TGTGCCAGCAGCCCGGGACAGGGCCTCTCCTACGAGCAGTACTTC. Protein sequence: CASSPGQGLSYEQYF.

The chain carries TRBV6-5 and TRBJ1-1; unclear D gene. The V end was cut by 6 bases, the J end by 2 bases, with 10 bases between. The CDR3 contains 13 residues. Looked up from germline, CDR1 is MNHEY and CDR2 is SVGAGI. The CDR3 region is CASRTKINTEAFF. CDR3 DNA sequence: TGTGCCAGCAGGACCAAGATAAACACTGAAGCTTTCTTT.

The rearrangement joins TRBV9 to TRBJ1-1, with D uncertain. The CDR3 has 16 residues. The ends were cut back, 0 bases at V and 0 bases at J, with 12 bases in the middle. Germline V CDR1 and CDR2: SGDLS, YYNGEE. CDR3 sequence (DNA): TGTGCCAGCAGCGTAGATCCAGGACTCTTGAACACTGAAGCTTTCTTT. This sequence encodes CASSVDPGLLNTEAFF. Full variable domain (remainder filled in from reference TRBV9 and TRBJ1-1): DSGVTQTPKHLITATGQRVTLRCSPRSGDLSVYWYQQSLDQGLQFLIQYYNGEERAKGNILERFSAQQFPDLHSELNLSSLELGDSALYFCASSVDPGLLNTEAFFGQGTRLTVV.

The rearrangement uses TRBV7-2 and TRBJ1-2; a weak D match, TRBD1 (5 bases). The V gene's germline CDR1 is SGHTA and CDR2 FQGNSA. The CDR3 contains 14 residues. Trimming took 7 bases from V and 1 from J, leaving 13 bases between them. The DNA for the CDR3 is TGTGCCAGCATCCAGGGTGTGGGTAACTATGGCTACACCTTC. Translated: CASIQGVGNYGYTF.

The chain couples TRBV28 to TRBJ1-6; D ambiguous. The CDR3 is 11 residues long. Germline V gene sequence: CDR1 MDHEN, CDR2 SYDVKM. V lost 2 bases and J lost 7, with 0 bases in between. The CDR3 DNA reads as TGTGCCAGCAGTTTAAATTCACCCCTCCACTTT. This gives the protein CASSLNSPLHF.

The DNA of the CDR3 is TGTGCCATCAGTGAAGGGGGAGGAAAGACTGAAGCTTTCTTT. As protein: CAISEGGGKTEAFF. The chain recombines TRBV10-3 with TRBJ1-1; TRBD1 might be the D (6 bases). Between the trimmed V and J ends, which lost 3 bases and 5 bases, there was a span of 13 bases. This CDR3 comprises 14 residues. Germline-derived CDR1 and CDR2 are ENHRY and SYGVKD.

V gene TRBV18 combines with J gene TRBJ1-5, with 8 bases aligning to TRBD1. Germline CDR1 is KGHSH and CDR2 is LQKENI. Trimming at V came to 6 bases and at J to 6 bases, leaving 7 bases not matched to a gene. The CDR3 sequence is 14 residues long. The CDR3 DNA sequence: TGTGCCAGCTCGCAGGACAGGGAAATTCAGCCCCAGCATTTT. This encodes CASSQDREIQPQHF. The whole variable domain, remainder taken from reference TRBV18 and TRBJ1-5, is NAGVMQNPRHLVRRRGQEARLRCSPMKGHSHVYWYRQLPEEGLKFMVYLQKENIIDESGMPKERFSAEFPKEGPSILRIQQVVRGDSAAYFCASSQDREIQPQHFGDGTRLSIL.

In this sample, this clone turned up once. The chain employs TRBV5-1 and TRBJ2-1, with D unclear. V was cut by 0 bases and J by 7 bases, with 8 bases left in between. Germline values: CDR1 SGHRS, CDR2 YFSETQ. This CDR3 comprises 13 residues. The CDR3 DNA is TGCGCCAGCAGCTTGGATAATGAGAATGAGCAGTTCTTC. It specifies CASSLDNENEQFF.

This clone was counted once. CDR3 region: CASSLGLAGVGETQYF. In DNA form, the CDR3 reads TGTGCCAGCAGCTTAGGTCTAGCGGGGGTAGGAGAGACCCAGTACTTC. V and J are TRBV13 and TRBJ2-5; 10 nucleotides align to TRBD2. V dropped 0 bases and J dropped 4; count of bases not matched to a gene: 5. Germline V gene data show CDR1 as PRHDT and CDR2 as FYEKMQ (reference sequence). The CDR3 has 16 amino acids.

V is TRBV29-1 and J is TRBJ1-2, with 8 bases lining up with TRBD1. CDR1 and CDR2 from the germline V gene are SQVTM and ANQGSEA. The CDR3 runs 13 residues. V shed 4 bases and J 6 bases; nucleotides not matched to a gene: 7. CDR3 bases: TGCAGCGTTGGGGTGGGGACAGGTCATGGCTACACCTTC. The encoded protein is CSVGVGTGHGYTF.

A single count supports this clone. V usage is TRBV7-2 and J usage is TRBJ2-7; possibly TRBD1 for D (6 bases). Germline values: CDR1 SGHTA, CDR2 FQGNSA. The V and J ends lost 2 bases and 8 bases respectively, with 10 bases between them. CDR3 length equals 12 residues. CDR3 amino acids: CASSLTTGKQYF. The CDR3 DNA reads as TGTGCCAGCAGCTTAACCACAGGGAAGCAGTACTTC.

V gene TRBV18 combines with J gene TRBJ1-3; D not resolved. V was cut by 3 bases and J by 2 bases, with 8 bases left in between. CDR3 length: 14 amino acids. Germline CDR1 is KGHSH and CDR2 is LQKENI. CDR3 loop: CASSPGMAGNTIYF. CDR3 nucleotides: TGTGCCAGCTCACCCGGCATGGCTGGAAACACCATATATTTT.

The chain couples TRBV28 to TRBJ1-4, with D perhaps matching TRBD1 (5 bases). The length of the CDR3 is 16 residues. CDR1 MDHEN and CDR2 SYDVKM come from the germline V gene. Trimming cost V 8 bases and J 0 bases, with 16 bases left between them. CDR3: CASRGVLFATNEKLFF. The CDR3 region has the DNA TGTGCCAGCCGAGGGGTCCTTTTTGCAACTAATGAAAAACTGTTTTTT. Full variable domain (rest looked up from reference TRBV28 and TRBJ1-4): DVKVTQSSRYLVKRTGEKVFLECVQDMDHENMFWYRQDPGLGLRLIYFSYDVKMKEKGDIPEGYSVSREKKERFSLILESASTNQTSMYLCASRGVLFATNEKLFFGSGTQLSVL.

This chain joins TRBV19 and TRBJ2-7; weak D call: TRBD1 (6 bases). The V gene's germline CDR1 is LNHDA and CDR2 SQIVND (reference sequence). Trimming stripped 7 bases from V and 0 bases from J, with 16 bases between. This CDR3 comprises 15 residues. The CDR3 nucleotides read TGTGCCAGTACCTTGTCGACAGGAGCCTCCTACGAGCAGTACTTC. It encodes CASTLSTGASYEQYF. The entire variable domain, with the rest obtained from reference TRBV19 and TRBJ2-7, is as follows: DGGITQSPKYLFRKEGQNVTLSCEQNLNHDAMYWYRQDPGQGLRLIYYSQIVNDFQKGDIAEGYSVSREKKESFPLTVTSAQKNPTAFYLCASTLSTGASYEQYFGPGTRLTVT.

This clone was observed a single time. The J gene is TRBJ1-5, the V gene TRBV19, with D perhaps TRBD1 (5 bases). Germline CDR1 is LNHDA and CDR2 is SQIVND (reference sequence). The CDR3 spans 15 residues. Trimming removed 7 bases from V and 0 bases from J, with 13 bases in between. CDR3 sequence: CASTLGENSNQPQHF. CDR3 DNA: TGTGCCAGTACCCTAGGGGAAAATAGCAATCAGCCCCAGCATTTT. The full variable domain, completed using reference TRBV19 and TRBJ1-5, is DGGITQSPKYLFRKEGQNVTLSCEQNLNHDAMYWYRQDPGQGLRLIYYSQIVNDFQKGDIAEGYSVSREKKESFPLTVTSAQKNPTAFYLCASTLGENSNQPQHFGDGTRLSIL.

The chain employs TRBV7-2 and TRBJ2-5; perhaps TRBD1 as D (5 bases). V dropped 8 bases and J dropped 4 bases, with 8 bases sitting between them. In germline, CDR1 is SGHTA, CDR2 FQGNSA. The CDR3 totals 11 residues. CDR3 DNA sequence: TGTGCCAGCCACCAGGGAGAGACCCAGTACTTC. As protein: CASHQGETQYF.

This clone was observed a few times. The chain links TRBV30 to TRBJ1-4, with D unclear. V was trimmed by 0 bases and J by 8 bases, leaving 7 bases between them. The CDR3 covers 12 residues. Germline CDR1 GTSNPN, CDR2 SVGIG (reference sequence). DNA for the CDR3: TGTGCCTGGAGTGTATCATGGGAAAAACTGTTTTTT. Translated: CAWSVSWEKLFF.

CDR3 sequence: CASSIGAGVNYEQYF. CDR3 nucleotide sequence: TGTGCCAGTAGTATAGGGGCAGGGGTAAACTACGAGCAGTACTTC. This chain joins TRBV19 and TRBJ2-7; TRBD1 might be the D (6 bases). The V end lost 1 base, the J end lost 3 bases, and 13 bases lay between the germline ends. The CDR3 runs to 15 residues. Germline V gene sequence: CDR1 LNHDA, CDR2 SQIVND (reference sequence).

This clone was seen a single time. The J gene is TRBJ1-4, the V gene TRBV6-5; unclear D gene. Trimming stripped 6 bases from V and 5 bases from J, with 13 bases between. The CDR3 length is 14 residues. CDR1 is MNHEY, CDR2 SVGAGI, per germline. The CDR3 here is CASREGPANEKLFF. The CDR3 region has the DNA TGTGCCAGCAGGGAGGGTCCAGCGAATGAAAAACTGTTTTTT.

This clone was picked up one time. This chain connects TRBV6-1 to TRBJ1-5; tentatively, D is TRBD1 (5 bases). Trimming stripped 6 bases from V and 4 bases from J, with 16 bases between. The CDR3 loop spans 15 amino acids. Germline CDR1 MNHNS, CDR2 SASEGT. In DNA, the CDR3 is TGTGCCAGCAGACCCCCCGGGGCCCAAAATCAGCCCCAGCATTTT. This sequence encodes CASRPPGAQNQPQHF.